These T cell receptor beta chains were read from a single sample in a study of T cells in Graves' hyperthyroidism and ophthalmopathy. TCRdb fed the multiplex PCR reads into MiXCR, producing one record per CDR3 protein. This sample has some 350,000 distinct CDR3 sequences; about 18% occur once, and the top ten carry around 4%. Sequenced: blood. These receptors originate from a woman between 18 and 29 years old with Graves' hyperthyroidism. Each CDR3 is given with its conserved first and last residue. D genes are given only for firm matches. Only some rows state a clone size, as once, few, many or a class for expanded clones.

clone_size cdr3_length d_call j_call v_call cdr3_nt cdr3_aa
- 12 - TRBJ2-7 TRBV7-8 TGTGCCAGCAGCTTAGGAGTAAGCGAGCAGTACTTC CASSLGVSEQYF
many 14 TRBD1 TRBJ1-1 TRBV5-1 TGCGCCAGCAGCTTGGGCAGGGGGCTTATCGAAGCTTTCTTT CASSLGRGLIEAFF
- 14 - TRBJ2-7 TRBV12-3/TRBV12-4 TGTGCCAGCAGTACAACTACACCGCCTTACGAGCAGTACTTC CASSTTTPPYEQYF
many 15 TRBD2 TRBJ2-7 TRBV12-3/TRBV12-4 TGTGCCAGCACCACTAGCGGGGGGGCCCGAGACGAGCAGTACTTC CASTTSGGARDEQYF
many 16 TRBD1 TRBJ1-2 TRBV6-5 TGTGCCAGCAGTTATTCGGGGACGGGACAGCCCTATGGCTACACCTTC CASSYSGTGQPYGYTF
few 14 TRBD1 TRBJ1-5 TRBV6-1 TGTGCCAGCCGAGGGACAGGGGATAGTCAGCCCCAGCATTTT CASRGTGDSQPQHF
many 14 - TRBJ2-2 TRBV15 TGTGCCACCAGCACGCAGGAAGCATCCGGGGAGCTGTTTTTT CATSTQEASGELFF
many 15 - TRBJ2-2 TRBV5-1 TGCGCCAGCAGCTTACAGGTTACAGCCACCGGGGAGCTGTTTTTT CASSLQVTATGELFF
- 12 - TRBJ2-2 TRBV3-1 TGTGCCAGCAGCCACATTGGCGGGGAGCTGTTTTTT CASSHIGGELFF
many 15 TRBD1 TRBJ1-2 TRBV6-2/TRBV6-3 TGTGCCAGCACTTTAGCCGGGACAGGGGTACTTGGCTACACCTTC CASTLAGTGVLGYTF
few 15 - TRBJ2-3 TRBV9 TGTGCCAGCAGCGCGGGACCTGCCCGGGGAGATACGCAGTATTTT CASSAGPARGDTQYF
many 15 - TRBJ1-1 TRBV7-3 TGTGCCAGCAGCTTAACGAGTGGGGGTCAGGTTGAAGCTTTCTTT CASSLTSGGQVEAFF
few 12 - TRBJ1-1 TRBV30 TGTGCCTGGGAAGAGACGAACACTGAAGCTTTCTTT CAWEETNTEAFF
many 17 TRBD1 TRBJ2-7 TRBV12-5 TGTGCTAGTGGTTTGCCATTCCGGGACAGTTCTTCCTACGAGCAGTACTTC CASGLPFRDSSSYEQYF
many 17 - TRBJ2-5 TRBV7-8 TGTGCCAGCAGCTTAGCGCCCCCCGGGGTTCCGCAAGAGACCCAGTACTTC CASSLAPPGVPQETQYF
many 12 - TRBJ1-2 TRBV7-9 TGTGCCAGCAGCCGAACCTCGGATGGCTACACCTTC CASSRTSDGYTF
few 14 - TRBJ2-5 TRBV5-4 TGTGCCAGCAGCTCGCGGGACGGTCAAGAGACCCAGTACTTC CASSSRDGQETQYF
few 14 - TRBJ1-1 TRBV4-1 TGCGCCAGCAGCCATGAAGGGGAGGGCACTGAAGCTTTCTTT CASSHEGEGTEAFF
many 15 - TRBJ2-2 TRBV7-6 TGTGCCAGCAGCTCGGGACAATTGGACACCGGGGAGCTGTTTTTT CASSSGQLDTGELFF
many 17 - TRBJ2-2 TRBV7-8 TGTGCCAGCAGCTTAGCGCCGGGGCTGGTGAACACCGGGGAGCTGTTTTTT CASSLAPGLVNTGELFF
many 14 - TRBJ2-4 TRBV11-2 TGTGCCAGCAGCTTGGGGGGAATCGAAAACATTCAGTACTTC CASSLGGIENIQYF
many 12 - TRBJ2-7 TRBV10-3 TGTGCCATCAGTGAATGGAGGGGCGAGCAGTACTTC CAISEWRGEQYF
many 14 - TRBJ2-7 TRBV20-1 TGCAGTGCTAGGAGACAGTCAGTTCACTACGAGCAGTACTTC CSARRQSVHYEQYF
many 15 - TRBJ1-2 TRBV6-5 TGTGCCAGCAGTTACTCGGACGGCTCGAACTATGGCTACACCTTC CASSYSDGSNYGYTF
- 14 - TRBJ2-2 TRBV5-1 TGCGCCAGCAGGTCAGCCTGGGACACCGGGGAGCTGTTTTTT CASRSAWDTGELFF
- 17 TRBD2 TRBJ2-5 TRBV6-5 TGTGCCAGCAGTTACCCCACTAGCGGGGGGGCCAAAGAGACCCAGTACTTC CASSYPTSGGAKETQYF
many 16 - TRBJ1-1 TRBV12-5 TGTGCTAGTGGTCTAGGGTTTGGGGCGATGAACACTGAAGCTTTCTTT CASGLGFGAMNTEAFF
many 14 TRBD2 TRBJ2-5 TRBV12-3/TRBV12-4 TGTGCCAGCAGTCGGGACTACTACCAAGAGACCCAGTACTTC CASSRDYYQETQYF
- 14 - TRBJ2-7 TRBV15 TGTGCCACCAGCAGAGTGGGGAGCTCCTACGAGCAGTACTTC CATSRVGSSYEQYF
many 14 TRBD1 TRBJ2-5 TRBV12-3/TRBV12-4 TGTGCCAGCAGGAACACAGGGGTTCGGGAGACCCAGTACTTC CASRNTGVRETQYF
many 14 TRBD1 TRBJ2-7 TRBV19 TGTGCCAGTAGAGCGGGACAGGGGTACCACGAGCAGTACTTC CASRAGQGYHEQYF
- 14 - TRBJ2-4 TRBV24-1 TGTGCCACCAGTGAAGTATTGAGTCCAAACATTCAGTACTTC CATSEVLSPNIQYF
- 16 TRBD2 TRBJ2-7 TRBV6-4 TGTGCCAGCAGTGACCGAGCGGGGGGCCCCTCCTACGAGCAGTACTTC CASSDRAGGPSYEQYF
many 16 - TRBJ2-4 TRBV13 TGTGCCAGCAGCGCCAACTCCGACAGGCAAAAAAACATTCAGTACTTC CASSANSDRQKNIQYF
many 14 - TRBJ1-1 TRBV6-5 TGTGCCGGCGGACTCGGATCCCACTTTAATGAAGCTTTCTTT CAGGLGSHFNEAFF
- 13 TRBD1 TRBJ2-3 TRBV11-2 TGTGCCAGCAGCTTAGAGGGGACAGGCGCGCAGTATTTT CASSLEGTGAQYF
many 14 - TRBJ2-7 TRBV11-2 TGTGCCAGCAGGGAGAGGGCTAGCACGGGCGAGCAGTACTTC CASRERASTGEQYF
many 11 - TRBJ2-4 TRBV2 TGTGCCAGCAGTGCCGGAAACATTCAGTACTTC CASSAGNIQYF
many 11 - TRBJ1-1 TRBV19 TGTGCCACCCGCCGGGCCACTGAAGCTTTCTTT CATRRATEAFF
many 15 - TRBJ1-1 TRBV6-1 TGTGCCAGCACAAAAAGAGGGGGAATGAACACTGAAGCTTTCTTT CASTKRGGMNTEAFF
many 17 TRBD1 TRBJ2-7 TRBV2 TGTGCCAGCAGTCCCGGGACAGGGAGTACGCGGTTCTACGAGCAGTACTTC CASSPGTGSTRFYEQYF
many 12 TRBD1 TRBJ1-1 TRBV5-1 TGTGCCAGCAGCTTATCAGGGGGTGAAGCTTTCTTT CASSLSGGEAFF
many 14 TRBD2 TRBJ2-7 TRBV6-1 TGTGCCAGCAAAGGAGCGGGGGGGCTCTACGAGCAGTACTTC CASKGAGGLYEQYF
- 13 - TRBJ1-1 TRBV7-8 TGTGCCAGCAGCCAACGAAGGGAGGGGCAGCGTTTCTTT CASSQRREGQRFF
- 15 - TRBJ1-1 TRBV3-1 TGTGCCAGCAGCCTAAGTCAGGTGTGGAGAGGGGTAGCTTGCTTT CASSLSQVWRGVACF
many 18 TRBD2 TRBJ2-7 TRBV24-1 TGTGCCACCAGTGAACCCTCCCCTAGCGGGGGGGCCTCCTACGAGCAGTACTTC CATSEPSPSGGASYEQYF
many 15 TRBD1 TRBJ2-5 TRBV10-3 TGTGCCATCAGTTGGGACAGGGCGGGAAGAGAGACCCAGTACTTC CAISWDRAGRETQYF
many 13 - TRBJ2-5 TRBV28 TGTGCCAGCAGTTTAGAAAGCCAAGAGACCCAGTACTTC CASSLESQETQYF